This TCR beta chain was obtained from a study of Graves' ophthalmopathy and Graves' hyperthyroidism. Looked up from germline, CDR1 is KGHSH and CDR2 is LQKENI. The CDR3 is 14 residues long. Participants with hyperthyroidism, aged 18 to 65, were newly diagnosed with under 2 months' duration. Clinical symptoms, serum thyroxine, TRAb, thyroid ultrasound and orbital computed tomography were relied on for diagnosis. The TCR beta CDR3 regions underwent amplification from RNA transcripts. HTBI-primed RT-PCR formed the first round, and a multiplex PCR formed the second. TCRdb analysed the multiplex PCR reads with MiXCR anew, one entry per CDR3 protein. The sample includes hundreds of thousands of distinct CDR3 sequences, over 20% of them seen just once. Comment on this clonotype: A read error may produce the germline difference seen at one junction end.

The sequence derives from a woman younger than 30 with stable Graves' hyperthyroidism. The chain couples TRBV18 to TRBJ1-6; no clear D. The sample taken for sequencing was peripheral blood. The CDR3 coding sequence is TGTGCCAGCTCATATTACTCCGATAATTCACCCCTCCACTTT. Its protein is CASSYYSDNSPLHF. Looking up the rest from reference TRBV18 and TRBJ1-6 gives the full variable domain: NAGVMQNPRHLVRRRGQEARLRCSPMKGHSHVYWYRQLPEEGLKFMVYLQKENIIDESGMPKERFSAEFPKEGPSILRIQQVVRGDSAAYFCASSYYSDNSPLHFGNGTRLTVT.